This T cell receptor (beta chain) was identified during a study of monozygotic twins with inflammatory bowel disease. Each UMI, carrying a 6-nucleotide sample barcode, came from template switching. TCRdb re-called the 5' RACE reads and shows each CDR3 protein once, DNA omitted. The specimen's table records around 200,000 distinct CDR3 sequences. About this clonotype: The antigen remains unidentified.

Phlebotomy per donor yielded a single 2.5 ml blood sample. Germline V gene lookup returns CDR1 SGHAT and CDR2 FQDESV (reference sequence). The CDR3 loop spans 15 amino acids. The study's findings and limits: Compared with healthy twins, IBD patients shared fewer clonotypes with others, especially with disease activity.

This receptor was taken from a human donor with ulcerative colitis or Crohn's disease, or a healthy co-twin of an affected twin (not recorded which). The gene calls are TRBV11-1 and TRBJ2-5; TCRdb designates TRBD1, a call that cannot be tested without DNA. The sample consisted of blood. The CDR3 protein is CASSRQGRVEETQYF.